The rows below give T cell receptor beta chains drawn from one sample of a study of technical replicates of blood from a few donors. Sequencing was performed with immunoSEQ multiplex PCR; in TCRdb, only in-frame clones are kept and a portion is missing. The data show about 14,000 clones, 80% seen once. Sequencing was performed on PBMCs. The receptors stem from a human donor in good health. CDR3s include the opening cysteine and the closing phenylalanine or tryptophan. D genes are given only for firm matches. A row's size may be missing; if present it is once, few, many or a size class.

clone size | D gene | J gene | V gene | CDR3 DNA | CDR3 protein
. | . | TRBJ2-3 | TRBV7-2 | TGTGCCAGCAGCTTATGGCGGGAATCAGATACGCAGTATTTT | CASSLWRESDTQYF
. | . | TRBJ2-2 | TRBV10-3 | TGTGCCATCAGTGAGGGAGCGAACACCGGGGAGCTGTTTTTT | CAISEGANTGELFF
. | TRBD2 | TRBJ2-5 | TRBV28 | TGTGCCAGCAGGGGGACTAGCGGGACCGGACAAGAGACCCAGTACTTC | CASRGTSGTGQETQYF
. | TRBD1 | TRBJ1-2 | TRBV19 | TGTGCCAGTAGTATAGACAGGGGGCGGTCTGGCTACACCTTC | CASSIDRGRSGYTF
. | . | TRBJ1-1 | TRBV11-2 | TGTGCCAGCAGACAAACAGTGAACACTGAAGCTTTCTTT | CASRQTVNTEAFF
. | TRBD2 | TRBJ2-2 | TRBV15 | TGTGCCACCAGCAGAGATCTAGCGGGAGCTGCGAACACCGGGGAGCTGTTTTTT | CATSRDLAGAANTGELFF
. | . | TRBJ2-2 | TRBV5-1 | TGCGCCAGCAGCTTGGCGGTGACCGGGGAGCTGTTTTTT | CASSLAVTGELFF
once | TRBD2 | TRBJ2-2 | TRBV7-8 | TGTGCCAGCAGCTTTAGACTAGCGGGAGTAATACCCGGGGAGCTGTTTTTT | CASSFRLAGVIPGELFF
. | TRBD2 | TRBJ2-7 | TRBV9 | TGTGCCAGCAGCGTTTCCGGGACTAGCGGGAGAGGCGAGCAGTACTTC | CASSVSGTSGRGEQYF
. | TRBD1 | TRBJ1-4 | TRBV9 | TGTGCCAGCAGCGTAGAGGGCAGGGGGCGAGACGATGAAAAACTGTTTTTT | CASSVEGRGRDDEKLFF
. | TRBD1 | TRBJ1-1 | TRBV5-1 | TGCGCCAGCAGCTCGACAGGGGAGGACACTGAAGCTTTCTTT | CASSSTGEDTEAFF
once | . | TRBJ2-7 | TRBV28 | TGTGCCAGCACCGGGAACTCCTACGAGCAGTACTTC | CASTGNSYEQYF
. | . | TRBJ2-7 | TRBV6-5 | TGTGCCAGCAGTTACTCGCCCCACTTCTACGAGCAGTACTTC | CASSYSPHFYEQYF
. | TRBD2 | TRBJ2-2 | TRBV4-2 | TGTGCCAGCAGCCAAGAACTAGCGGGAGCCGGGGAGCTGTTTTTT | CASSQELAGAGELFF
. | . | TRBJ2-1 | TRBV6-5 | TGTGCCAGCAAAAATTCCCTGAGCTCCTACAATGAGCAGTTCTTC | CASKNSLSSYNEQFF
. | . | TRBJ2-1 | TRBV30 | TGTGCCTGGAGTAACAGTCAATACAATGAGCAGTTCTTC | CAWSNSQYNEQFF
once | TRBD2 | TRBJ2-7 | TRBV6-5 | TGTGCCAGCAGTCAACTAGCGGGAGGGTCCTACGAGCAGTACTTC | CASSQLAGGSYEQYF
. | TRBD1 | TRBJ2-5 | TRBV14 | TGTGCCAGCAGCCAAGATCTATGGGGGACAGGGCCAGAGACCCAGTACTTC | CASSQDLWGTGPETQYF
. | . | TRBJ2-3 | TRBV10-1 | TGCGCCAGCAGTGAGTCGTTTTGGGGGGACCCAGATACGCAGTATTTT | CASSESFWGDPDTQYF
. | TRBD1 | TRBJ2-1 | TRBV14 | TGTGCCAGCAGCCGGGACAGAATCTCCTACAATGAGCAGTTCTTC | CASSRDRISYNEQFF
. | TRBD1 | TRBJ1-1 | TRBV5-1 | TGCGCCAGCAGTTCATTGGGACAGTCGAACACTGAAGCTTTCTTT | CASSSLGQSNTEAFF
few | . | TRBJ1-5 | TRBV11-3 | TGTGCCAGCAGCTTAGGATGGGGGCGTCAGCCCCAGCATTTT | CASSLGWGRQPQHF
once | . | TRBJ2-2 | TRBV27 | TGTGCCAGCAGTGCCTACCGGGACTTGACGACCGGGGAGCTGTTTTTT | CASSAYRDLTTGELFF
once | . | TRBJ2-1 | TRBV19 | TGTGCCAGTAGCAGTTACAATGAGCAGTTCTTC | CASSSYNEQFF
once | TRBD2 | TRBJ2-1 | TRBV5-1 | TGCGCCAGCAGCTCGCCGGGGGGGAATGAGCAGTTCTTC | CASSSPGGNEQFF
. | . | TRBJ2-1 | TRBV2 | TGTGCCAGCAGTGAGAGACTCCTCTCCTACAATGAGCAGTTCTTC | CASSERLLSYNEQFF
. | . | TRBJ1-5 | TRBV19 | TGTGCCAGTAGCGATACCGGACAGAGAAGCAATCAGCCCCAGCATTTT | CASSDTGQRSNQPQHF
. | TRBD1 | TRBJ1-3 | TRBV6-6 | TGTGCCTCCAAGGGGGCCGGAGGCTCTGGAAACACCATATATTTT | CASKGAGGSGNTIYF
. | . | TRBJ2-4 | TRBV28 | TGTGCCAGCCTAAGCGCGGGGGCCAAAAACATTCAGTACTTC | CASLSAGAKNIQYF
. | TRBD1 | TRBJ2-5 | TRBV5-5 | TGTGCCAGCAGCTTGGGTTGGGCAGGGGGAAAAGGAGAGACCCAGTACTTC | CASSLGWAGGKGETQYF
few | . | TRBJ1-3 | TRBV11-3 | TGTGCCAGCAGCACCTCCGGGGGGAACACCATATATTTT | CASSTSGGNTIYF
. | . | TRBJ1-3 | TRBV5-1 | TGCGCCAGCAGCTTGGGACTGAACTCTGGAAACACCATATATTTT | CASSLGLNSGNTIYF
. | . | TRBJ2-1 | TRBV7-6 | TGTGCCAGCAGCTTAGATCCCACTAGCACGGAGCAGTTCTTC | CASSLDPTSTEQFF
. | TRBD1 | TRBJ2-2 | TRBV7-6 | TGTGCCAGCAGCTTTGGGACAGGGGCCGGGGAGCTGTTTTTT | CASSFGTGAGELFF
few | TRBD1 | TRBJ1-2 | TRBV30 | TGTGCCTGGAATCCGGGACAGGGGTATGGCTACACCTTC | CAWNPGQGYGYTF
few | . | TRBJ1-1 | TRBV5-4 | TGTGCCAGCAGCTTGGGGCAGGAAAACACTGAAGCTTTCTTT | CASSLGQENTEAFF
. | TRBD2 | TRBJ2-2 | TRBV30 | TGTGCCTGGAGGTATAGCGGGGGAAACACCGGGGAGCTGTTTTTT | CAWRYSGGNTGELFF
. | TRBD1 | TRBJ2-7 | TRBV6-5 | TGTGCCAGCAGCCGACAGGGTGTGAGGTCCTACGAGCAGTACTTC | CASSRQGVRSYEQYF
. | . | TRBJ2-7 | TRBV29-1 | TGCAGCGTTGGAGCGGACTACGAGCAGTACTTC | CSVGADYEQYF
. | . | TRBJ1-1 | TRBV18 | TGTGCCACTGGAGAGGGAAGGACTGAAGCTTTCTTT | CATGEGRTEAFF
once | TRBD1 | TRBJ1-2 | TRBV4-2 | TGTGCCAGCAGCCAAGATGTGGCGGTGACAGGGCTGGGATCTAACTATGGCTACACCTTC | CASSQDVAVTGLGSNYGYTF
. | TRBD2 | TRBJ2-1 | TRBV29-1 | TGCAGCGCCGTGGCCGGAGGGGGCCATAGCGGGAGGGAGCAGTTCTTC | CSAVAGGGHSGREQFF
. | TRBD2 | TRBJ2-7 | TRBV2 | TGTGCCAGCAGACTAGCGGGAGGGGGCTCCTACGAGCAGTACTTC | CASRLAGGGSYEQYF
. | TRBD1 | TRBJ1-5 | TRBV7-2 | TGTGCCAGCAGCGTAGACTCAACAGGGGCCTCAGGGTCCCAGCATTTT | CASSVDSTGASGSQHF
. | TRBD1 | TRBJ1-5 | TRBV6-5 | TGTGCCAGCAGACAAGGACAGGGGCATCAGCCCCAGCATTTT | CASRQGQGHQPQHF
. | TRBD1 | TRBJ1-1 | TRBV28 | TGTGCCAGCAGTTCCACAGGGGGCTGGACTGAAGCTTTCTTT | CASSSTGGWTEAFF
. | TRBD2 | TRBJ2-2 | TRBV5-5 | TGTGCCAGCAGCTTGGTAGTGACTAGCGGGAGAACGGACACCGGGGAGCTGTTTTTT | CASSLVVTSGRTDTGELFF
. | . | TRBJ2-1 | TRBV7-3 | TGTGCCAGCAGCCTGGACTACCGCTACAATGAGCAGTTCTTC | CASSLDYRYNEQFF